This TCR beta chain was documented in a study of T cells in Graves' hyperthyroidism and ophthalmopathy. Amplification of TCR beta CDR3 regions used RNA as the template. Primed by the HTBI set, a first-round RT-PCR was run on the TCR CDR3. A single record per CDR3 protein comes from TCRdb applying MiXCR to the multiplex PCR reads. The sample lists 500,000 to 800,000 distinct CDR3 sequences, just under 45% occurring once. The CDR3 runs to 15 residues. Germline assignment: CDR1 LGHNA and CDR2 YNFKEQ. Trimming pared 7 bases from V and 5 bases from J, leaving 18 bases between. The sequencing sample was made of peripheral blood or thyroid tissue (not recorded which). The receptor was isolated from an adult man with Graves' disease, either hyperthyroidism or ophthalmopathy (not recorded which). The rearrangement joins TRBV4-2 to TRBJ1-5, with D tentatively TRBD1 (5 bases). The CDR3 coding sequence is TGTGCCAGCACCCGGGACGGCTCTCGTTATCAGCCCCAGCATTTT. Translated: CASTRDGSRYQPQHF.